The clone carrying this T cell receptor beta chain was counted a single time. This entry is derived from a study of blood T cell repertoires in COVID-19. V shed 6 bases, J shed 4 bases, and the junction held 11 bases outside the gene matches. CDR1 and CDR2 (germline): SGHTS, YDEGEE. This CDR3 contains 15 residues. It was during active infection that Seattle patients were enrolled and then longitudinally followed. The protocol was immunoSEQ multiplex PCR, while the TCRdb copy is restricted to in-frame clones and leaves out a portion. The repertoire holds about 230,000 clones, with about nine tenths as singletons.

The sequence derives from a man aged 50-60 years with COVID-19, enrolled during active disease. The genes are TRBV5-8 and TRBJ2-5; 8 positions match TRBD2. The sample taken for sequencing was peripheral blood. Written as DNA, the CDR3 is TGTGCCAGCACCAGAAGCGGGAGACTAGGAGAGACCCAGTACTTC. Amino acids: CASTRSGRLGETQYF.